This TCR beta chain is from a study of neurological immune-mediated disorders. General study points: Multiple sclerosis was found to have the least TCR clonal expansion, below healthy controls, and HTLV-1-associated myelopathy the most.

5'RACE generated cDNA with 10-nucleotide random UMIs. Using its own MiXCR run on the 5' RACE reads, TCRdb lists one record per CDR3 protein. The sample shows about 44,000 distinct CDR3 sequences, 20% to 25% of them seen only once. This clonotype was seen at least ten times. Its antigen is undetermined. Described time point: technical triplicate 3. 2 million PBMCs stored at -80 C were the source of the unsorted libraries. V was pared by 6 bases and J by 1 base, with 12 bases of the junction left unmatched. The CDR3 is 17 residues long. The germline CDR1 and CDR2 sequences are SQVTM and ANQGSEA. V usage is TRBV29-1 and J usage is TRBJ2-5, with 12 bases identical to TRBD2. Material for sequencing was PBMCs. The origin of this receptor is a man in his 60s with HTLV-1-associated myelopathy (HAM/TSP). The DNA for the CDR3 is TGCAGCGTCACACAACCTGGGACTAGCGGGCCCCAAGAGACCCAGTACTTC. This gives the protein CSVTQPGTSGPQETQYF.